This is a list of T cell receptor beta chains from one sample in a study of shared clonotypes between healthy human individuals. Clones were read by immunoSEQ multiplex PCR, and TCRdb kept only the in-frame ones, dropping some. In the table there are 2 million to 2.5 million clones, more than 90% of which are singletons. Source material: naive CD4+ T cells sorted from blood. These receptors were collected from a man aged 18-30 years in good health. CDR3s leave out the opening cysteine and the closing phenylalanine or tryptophan. Each record gives: J gene, V gene, CDR3 protein.

j_gene: TRBJ1-6
v_gene: TRBV7-9
CDR3aa: ASSTGLNIGNSPLH

j_gene: TRBJ2-1
v_gene: TRBV10-1
CDR3aa: ASSESGGRNNEQF

j_gene: TRBJ2-7
v_gene: TRBV6-5
CDR3aa: ASSLTSNLYEQY

j_gene: TRBJ1-2
v_gene: TRBV2
CDR3aa: ARSGGLGSLT

j_gene: TRBJ1-1
v_gene: TRBV9
CDR3aa: ASSVGPGTGTEAF

j_gene: TRBJ1-1
v_gene: TRBV5-1
CDR3aa: ASSGATEGTEAF

j_gene: TRBJ2-1
v_gene: TRBV9
CDR3aa: ASSAGLAGDLYNEQF

j_gene: TRBJ2-3
v_gene: TRBV5-4
CDR3aa: ASSLGGGGDDTQY

j_gene: TRBJ2-3
v_gene: TRBV10-1
CDR3aa: ASSEGGSTDTQY

j_gene: TRBJ1-2
v_gene: TRBV9
CDR3aa: ASSVSPNYGYT

j_gene: TRBJ2-1
v_gene: TRBV4-2
CDR3aa: ASSQAGSGTTYNEQF

j_gene: TRBJ2-3
v_gene: TRBV7-8
CDR3aa: ASSRVVDTQY

j_gene: TRBJ1-6
v_gene: TRBV11-2
CDR3aa: ASSLDQGSSYNSPLH

j_gene: TRBJ2-7
v_gene: TRBV11-2
CDR3aa: ASSFIRTPGGQY

j_gene: TRBJ2-1
v_gene: TRBV7-8
CDR3aa: ASSLGGLAGISYNEQF

j_gene: TRBJ2-1
v_gene: TRBV4-3
CDR3aa: ASSHPGTSGRGQQF

j_gene: TRBJ1-2
v_gene: TRBV19
CDR3aa: ASKEARDRNYGYT

j_gene: TRBJ1-4
v_gene: TRBV4-1
CDR3aa: ASSQDRDTDEKLF

j_gene: TRBJ2-7
v_gene: TRBV7-2
CDR3aa: ASSLAQYEQY

j_gene: TRBJ2-1
v_gene: TRBV18
CDR3aa: ASSPTGVNEQF

j_gene: TRBJ2-3
v_gene: TRBV7-3
CDR3aa: ASSSGLQSTDTQY

j_gene: TRBJ2-7
v_gene: TRBV6-5
CDR3aa: ASRDRVSYEQY

j_gene: TRBJ1-1
v_gene: TRBV5-1
CDR3aa: ASSLHQTNTEAF

j_gene: TRBJ2-7
v_gene: TRBV6-1
CDR3aa: ASSERREGGPGEQY

j_gene: TRBJ2-3
v_gene: TRBV25-1
CDR3aa: ASRGQGGDTQY

j_gene: TRBJ1-3
v_gene: TRBV27
CDR3aa: ASSAGNTIY

j_gene: TRBJ1-3
v_gene: TRBV6-1
CDR3aa: ASSDQRTPYSGNTIY

j_gene: TRBJ1-2
v_gene: TRBV11-2
CDR3aa: ASSLTGAYGYT

j_gene: TRBJ2-2
v_gene: TRBV27
CDR3aa: ASSLWGSNTGELF

j_gene: TRBJ1-3
v_gene: TRBV4-1
CDR3aa: ATRNDRAGGAGGNTIY

j_gene: TRBJ1-5
v_gene: TRBV19
CDR3aa: ASRGVNQPQH

j_gene: TRBJ1-6
v_gene: TRBV30
CDR3aa: AWSKGFNSPLH

j_gene: TRBJ2-5
v_gene: TRBV29-1
CDR3aa: SVEFGTGGKETQY

j_gene: TRBJ1-2
v_gene: TRBV29-1
CDR3aa: SVDSLTGSNYGYT

j_gene: TRBJ2-2
v_gene: TRBV19
CDR3aa: ASSPSDRPGELF

j_gene: TRBJ1-1
v_gene: TRBV6-5
CDR3aa: ASSRGTVRTEAF

j_gene: TRBJ1-4
v_gene: TRBV4-1
CDR3aa: ASSNRDRGSEKLF

j_gene: TRBJ2-3
v_gene: TRBV5-1
CDR3aa: ASSLKTSGSTDTQY

j_gene: TRBJ1-4
v_gene: TRBV7-9
CDR3aa: ASSRTAATNEKLF

j_gene: TRBJ2-7
v_gene: TRBV25-1
CDR3aa: ASSETILGPGEQY

j_gene: TRBJ1-4
v_gene: TRBV9
CDR3aa: ASSVEGNEKLF

j_gene: TRBJ2-1
v_gene: TRBV5-1
CDR3aa: ASSSSGGVKYNEQF

j_gene: TRBJ2-7
v_gene: TRBV13
CDR3aa: ASSLRAYLSGSYEQY

j_gene: TRBJ1-1
v_gene: TRBV6-1
CDR3aa: ASSEGVGLGGSMEAF

j_gene: TRBJ1-1
v_gene: TRBV5-1
CDR3aa: ASSLNTGPNTEAF

j_gene: TRBJ2-2
v_gene: TRBV6-6
CDR3aa: FTGRGTGELF

j_gene: TRBJ1-1
v_gene: TRBV30
CDR3aa: AWSRENTEAF

j_gene: TRBJ2-7
v_gene: TRBV25-1
CDR3aa: ASSEKDVLYEQY